The 16 T cell receptor beta chains below all came from one sample that was sequenced in a study of control samples from healthy donors and cancer patients. The table came from immunoSEQ multiplex PCR; TCRdb's copy has only in-frame clones and leaves some out. Of 150,000 or so clones detected, approximately 90% appear once; the ten largest clones hold 0.65% to 0.75%. The specimen was blood. Source of these receptors: a woman in her twenties or thirties in good health.

V is TRBV9 and J is TRBJ1-1; tentatively, D is TRBD1 (6 bases). CDR3 size: 14 residues. V shed 4 bases and J shed 4 bases, with 14 bases lying between them. CDR1 SGDLS and CDR2 YYNGEE come from the germline V gene. Here the CDR3 DNA reads TGTGCCAGCAGCCCAAGACAGGTTAGCACTGAAGCTTTCTTT. This encodes CASSPRQVSTEAFF.

In this sample, this clone turned up once. The genes are TRBV4-1 and TRBJ2-3, with TRBD1 as a possible D gene (6 bases). Trimming removed 1 base at V and 0 bases at J, with 11 bases between. Per germline, CDR1 MGHRA and CDR2 YSYEKL. The CDR3 spans 16 residues. The CDR3 loop reads CASSQGDRFSTDTQYF. CDR3 coding DNA: TGCGCCAGCAGCCAAGGAGACAGGTTCAGCACAGATACGCAGTATTTT.

J is TRBJ2-2 and V is TRBV27; D may match TRBD1 or TRBD2 (6 bases each). The CDR3 is 13 residues long. CDR1 and CDR2 from the germline V gene are MNHEY and SMNVEV (reference sequence). Trimming pared 10 bases from V and 7 bases from J, leaving 16 bases between. The CDR3 DNA follows: TGTGCCACCAACACAGGAGGGGGCGGGGAGCTGTTTTTT. The encoded protein is CATNTGGGGELFF.

The CDR3 region is CASSETGRNYGYTF. DNA for the CDR3: TGTGCCAGCAGTGAGACAGGGCGTAACTATGGCTACACCTTC. The gene calls are TRBV6-1 and TRBJ1-2; 7 nucleotides align to TRBD1. V dropped 3 bases and J dropped 1; count of bases not matched to a gene: 2. Germline values: CDR1 MNHNS, CDR2 SASEGT. CDR3 size: 14 residues.

The V call is TRBV3-1 (or the pseudogene TRBV3-2), the J call TRBJ2-2; D remains unclear. Trimming cost V 4 bases and J 3 bases, with 3 bases left between them. Germline CDR1 and CDR2: LGHDT and YNNKEL (reference sequence). The CDR3 totals 12 residues. The CDR3 DNA reads TGTGCCAGCAGCCCAGACACCGGGGAGCTGTTTTTT. Translating gives CASSPDTGELFF.

J is TRBJ1-6 and V is TRBV30; TRBD1 matches 9 bases. This CDR3 contains 17 residues. CDR1 and CDR2 (germline): GTSNPN, SVGIG (reference sequence). V trimming: 0 bases; J trimming: 9 bases; junction bases outside the gene matches: 12. CDR3 amino acids: CAWSVTATGGLGSPLHF. The CDR3 DNA reads TGTGCCTGGAGTGTAACGGCGACAGGGGGTTTAGGTTCACCCCTCCACTTT.

The chain links TRBV18 to TRBJ2-5; D unclear. The CDR3 totals 14 residues. From germline, CDR1 is KGHSH and CDR2 LQKENI. V lost 0 bases and J lost 0, with 5 bases in between. CDR3 coding DNA: TGTGCCAGCTCACCACCTGATTACCAAGAGACCCAGTACTTC. Translating gives CASSPPDYQETQYF.

This sequence joins TRBV5-1 and TRBJ1-2; TRBD1 agrees at 9 bases. Germline V gives CDR1 SGHRS, CDR2 YFSETQ. The CDR3 is 15 residues long. V gave up 4 bases and J gave up 8 bases; unmatched junction bases: 12. DNA of the CDR3: TGCGCCAGCAGCACCTCCGGGACAGGGACGGGCGGCTACACCTTC. It translates to CASSTSGTGTGGYTF.

The chain has TRBV27 and TRBJ2-7; unclear D gene. V was pared by 1 base and J by 0 bases, with 4 bases between. Germline V gene lookup returns CDR1 MNHEY and CDR2 SMNVEV (reference sequence). The CDR3 consists of 13 residues. CDR3 sequence: CASSLYPSYEQYF. The CDR3, as DNA: TGTGCCAGCAGTTTATACCCCTCCTACGAGCAGTACTTC.

This clone has a single count. This chain joins TRBV7-2 and TRBJ2-1; possibly TRBD2 for D (6 bases). The CDR3 extends over 15 amino acids. Trimming cost V 5 bases and J 3 bases, with 14 bases left between them. Germline CDR1 reads SGHTA; CDR2 reads FQGNSA. The chain's CDR3 is CASSLTGTYYNEQFF. The CDR3 nucleotides are TGTGCCAGCAGCCTCACCGGGACTTACTACAATGAGCAGTTCTTC. The whole variable domain, remainder taken from reference TRBV7-2 and TRBJ2-1, is GAGVSQSPSNKVTEKGKDVELRCDPISGHTALYWYRQSLGQGLEFLIYFQGNSAPDKSGLPSDRFSAERTGGSVSTLTIQRTQQEDSAVYLCASSLTGTYYNEQFFGPGTRLTVL.

As DNA, the CDR3 is TGTGCCAGTCTAGCGGGAGGCGGCCACGAGCAGTACTTC. Encoded protein: CASLAGGGHEQYF. V gene TRBV7-8 combines with J gene TRBJ2-7, with 11 bases matching TRBD2. In germline, CDR1 is SGHVS, CDR2 FQNEAQ. V lost 9 bases to trimming and J lost 5 bases; unmatched junction nucleotides: 6. CDR3 length: 13 residues.

The J gene is TRBJ2-1, the V gene TRBV27, with 10 bases lining up with TRBD2. This CDR3 comprises 16 residues. The J segment lost 8 bases and the V segment lost 5 bases, leaving 12 bases of the junction unmatched. CDR1 MNHEY and CDR2 SMNVEV come from the germline V gene (reference sequence). The CDR3 protein is CASSKSWSSGRYEQFF. The CDR3 DNA sequence: TGTGCCAGCAGTAAATCGTGGAGTAGCGGGAGGTATGAGCAGTTCTTC.

The chain uses TRBV5-4 and TRBJ2-3, with 12 bases fitting TRBD2. Per the germline V gene, CDR1 is SGHNT and CDR2 is YYREEE (reference sequence). This CDR3 has 16 amino acids. The V and J ends lost 5 bases and 4 bases, in that order; junction bases with no gene match: 8. The CDR3 is CASSLAGGPLADTQYF. In DNA, the CDR3 is TGTGCCAGCAGTCTAGCGGGAGGGCCGCTTGCAGATACGCAGTATTTT. Filled out from reference TRBV5-4 and TRBJ2-3, the complete variable domain reads ETGVTQSPTHLIKTRGQQVTLRCSSQSGHNTVSWYQQALGQGPQFIFQYYREEENGRGNFPPRFSGLQFPNYSSELNVNALELDDSALYLCASSLAGGPLADTQYFGPGTRLTVL.

The chain combines TRBV6-1 with TRBJ1-3; maybe TRBD1 (5 bases). Germline V gene data show CDR1 as MNHNS and CDR2 as SASEGT. V was shortened by 3 bases and J by 0 bases, with 9 bases between the two germline ends. The CDR3 totals 15 residues. In DNA, the CDR3 is TGTGCCAGCAGTGACCAGGGCCGCTCTGGAAACACCATATATTTT. Translating it yields CASSDQGRSGNTIYF.

CDR3 sequence reads: CASSLARGMTSNQPQHF. For the CDR3, the DNA is TGTGCCAGCAGCTTAGCCCGAGGTATGACAAGCAATCAGCCCCAGCATTTT. The rearrangement joins TRBV7-2 to TRBJ1-5, with D unresolved. V was cut by 0 bases and J by 1 base, with 13 bases left in between. This CDR3 region has 17 residues. In germline, CDR1 is SGHTA, CDR2 FQGNSA.

The chain combines TRBV7-9 with TRBJ2-7, with no clear D. This CDR3 has 13 amino acids. The germline gives CDR1 SEHNR, CDR2 FQNEAQ (reference sequence). Between the trimmed V and J ends, which lost 5 bases and 0 bases, there was a span of 8 bases. The CDR3 nucleotides are TGTGCCAGCAGCATCAGTACCTCCTACGAGCAGTACTTC. The encoded protein is CASSISTSYEQYF.